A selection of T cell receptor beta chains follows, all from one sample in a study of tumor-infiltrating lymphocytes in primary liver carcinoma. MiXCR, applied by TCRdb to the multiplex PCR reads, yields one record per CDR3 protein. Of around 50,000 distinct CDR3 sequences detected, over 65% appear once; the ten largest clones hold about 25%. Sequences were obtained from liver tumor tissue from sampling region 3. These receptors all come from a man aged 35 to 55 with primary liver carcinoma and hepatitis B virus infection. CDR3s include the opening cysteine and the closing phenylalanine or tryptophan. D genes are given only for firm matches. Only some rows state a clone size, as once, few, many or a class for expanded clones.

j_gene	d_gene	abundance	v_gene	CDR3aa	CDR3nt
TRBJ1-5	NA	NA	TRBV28	CASSLGRGPNQPRHF	TGTGCCAGCAGTTTAGGCAGGGGACCCAATCAGCCCCGGCATTTT
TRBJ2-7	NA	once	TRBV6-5	CTTMAGESSYEQYF	TGTACCACCATGGCGGGCGAAAGCTCCTACGAGCAGTACTTC
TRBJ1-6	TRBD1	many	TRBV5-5	CASSELQGTLSPLHF	TGTGCCAGCAGCGAGCTACAGGGGACGCTTTCACCCCTCCACTTT
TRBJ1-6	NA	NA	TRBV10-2	CANSESSSYNSPLHF	TGCGCCAACAGTGAGTCCAGCTCATATAATTCACCCCTCCACTTT
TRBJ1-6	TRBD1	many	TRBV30	CAWSPDREASPLHF	TGTGCCTGGAGCCCCGACAGGGAGGCTTCACCCCTCCACTTT
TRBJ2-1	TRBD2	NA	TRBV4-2	CASSPTSGISYEEQVF	TGTGCCAGCAGCCCGACTAGCGGGATCTCCTACGAGGAGCAGGTCTTC
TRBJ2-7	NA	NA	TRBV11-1	CASNLKSSVSYGQYF	TGTGCCAGCAACTTAAAATCAAGTGTCTCCTACGGGCAGTACTTC
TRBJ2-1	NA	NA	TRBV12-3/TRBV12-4	CASTHQEGDEQFF	TGTGCCAGCACCCACCAAGAAGGGGATGAGCAGTTCTTC
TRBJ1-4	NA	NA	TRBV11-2	CVSSLGQGDVEKLFF	TGTGTCAGCAGCTTAGGGCAGGGTGATGTCGAAAAATTGTTTTTT
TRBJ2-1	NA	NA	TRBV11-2	CTSSFDPRRTGSYNGQFF	TGTACCAGCAGCTTTGACCCTAGGAGGACCGGGAGTTACAATGGGCAGTTTTTC
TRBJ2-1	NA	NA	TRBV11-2	CASSSGTKFIDEQLF	TGTGCCAGCAGCTCGGGAACGAAATTCATCGATGAGCAGCTCTTT
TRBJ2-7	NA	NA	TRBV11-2	CARSLDFGTPSSYDQYF	TGTGCCAGGAGCTTAGACTTCGGGACACCCAGTTCCTACGATCAGTACTTC
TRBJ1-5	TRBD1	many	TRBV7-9	CASSLSTGDQPQHF	TGTGCCAGCAGCTTATCCACAGGGGATCAGCCCCAGCATTTT
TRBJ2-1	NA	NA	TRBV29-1	CSVDDSRPPYNEQSF	TGCAGCGTTGACGACTCCCGGCCCCCTTACAATGAGCAATCCTTC
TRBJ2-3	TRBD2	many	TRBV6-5	CASSSSWTSGPDTQYF	TGTGCCAGCAGCTCTTCGTGGACTAGCGGACCAGATACGCAGTATTTT
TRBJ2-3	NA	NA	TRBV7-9	CVSSLAGGSIDTQYF	TGTGTCAGCAGCTTAGCCGGCGGTAGCATAGATACGCAGTATTTT
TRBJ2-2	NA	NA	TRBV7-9	CASSSEVSTGELLF	TGTGCCAGCAGCTCAGAAGTGAGCACCGGGGAGCTGCTTTTT
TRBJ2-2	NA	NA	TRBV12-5	CVSGYPESWELFF	TGTGTTAGTGGTTACCCCGAGTCCTGGGAGCTGTTTTTT
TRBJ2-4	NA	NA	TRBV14	CASRPSEGRHIQCF	TGTGCCAGCAGGCCCTCCGAGGGCAGGCACATTCAGTGCTTC
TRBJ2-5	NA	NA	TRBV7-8	CASNLVVRSQETQYF	TGTGCCAGCAACTTGGTGGTGCGGTCCCAGGAGACCCAGTACTTC
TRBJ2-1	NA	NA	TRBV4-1	CASSSGSGHPYLSYDEQFF	TGCGCCAGCAGCTCTGGTAGCGGCCACCCATACTTATCCTACGATGAGCAGTTCTTC
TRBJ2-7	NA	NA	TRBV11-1	CVSSLGRANEQYF	TGTGTCAGCAGCTTAGGCAGGGCAAATGAGCAGTACTTC
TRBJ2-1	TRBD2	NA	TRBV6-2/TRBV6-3	CASSITGGVFFNERFF	TGTGCCAGCAGTATAACGGGAGGGGTTTTCTTCAATGAGCGGTTCTTC
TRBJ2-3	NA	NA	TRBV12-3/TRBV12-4	CASSTATDTQYF	TGTGCCAGCAGTACCGCCACAGATACACAGTATTTT
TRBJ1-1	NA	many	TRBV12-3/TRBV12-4	CASSLSDLTEAFF	TGTGCCAGCAGTTTATCGGATCTCACTGAAGCTTTCTTT
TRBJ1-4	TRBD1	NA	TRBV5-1	CASSSGVLEPGQDGEKLSF	TGCGCCAGCAGCTCGGGTGTCCTAGAGCCGGGACAGGACGGTGAAAAACTGTCTTTT
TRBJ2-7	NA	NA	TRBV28	CAISCQFVYEQYF	TGTGCCATCTCCTGCCAATTTGTCTACGAGCAGTACTTC
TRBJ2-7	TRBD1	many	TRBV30	CAWSVPGTGTYEQYF	TGTGCCTGGAGTGTACCCGGGACAGGAACCTACGAGCAGTACTTC
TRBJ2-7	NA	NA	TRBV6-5	CASSYSMAGRAAEQYF	TGTGCCAGCAGTTACTCGATGGCGGGCAGGGCTGCCGAGCAGTACTTC
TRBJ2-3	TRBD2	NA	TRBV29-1	CSVERGASGSRTDTKYF	TGCAGTGTTGAGAGAGGGGCTAGCGGGAGCCGCACAGATACGAAGTATTTT
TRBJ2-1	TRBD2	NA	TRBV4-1	CVSSQVAACGSLWNEQFF	TGCGTCAGCAGCCAAGTAGCGGCTTGCGGGAGTCTCTGGAATGAGCAGTTCTTC
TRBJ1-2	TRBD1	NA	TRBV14	CASSLYGTASPLTF	TGTGCCAGCAGTCTATATGGGACAGCCTCCCCCCTCACCTTC
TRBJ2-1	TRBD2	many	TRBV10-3	CAISEGGSSYNEQFF	TGTGCCATCAGTGAAGGCGGGAGCTCCTACAATGAGCAGTTCTTC
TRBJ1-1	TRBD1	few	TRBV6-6	CASSPGRQGAVAVF	TGTGCCAGCAGCCCCGGCCGACAGGGCGCTGTAGCTGTCTTT
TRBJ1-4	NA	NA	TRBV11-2	CASRLKVGDEKLFF	TGTGCCAGCAGATTAAAGGTTGGTGATGAAAAACTGTTTTTT
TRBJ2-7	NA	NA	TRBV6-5	CVSSRDGDYEQYF	TGTGTCAGCAGCCGGGACGGGGACTACGAGCAGTACTTC
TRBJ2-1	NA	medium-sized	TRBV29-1	CSVEGTEDNEQFF	TGCAGCGTGGAGGGGACAGAAGACAATGAGCAGTTCTTC